A selection of T cell receptor beta chains follows, all from one sample in a study of regulatory T cells in long-lasting Graves disease. Via MiXCR, TCRdb re-called the multiplex PCR reads, giving one row per CDR3 protein. The table has some 430,000 distinct CDR3 sequences, approximately 21% seen once. The sequences come from peripheral blood mononuclear cells (PBMCs), collected when the disease was refractory, from a patient treated with antithyroid drugs. These receptors were obtained from a female donor with Graves disease. Each CDR3 is given with its conserved first and last residue. A D gene is named only where the DNA matches it firmly. Clone size is stated in some rows and not others, as once, few, many or a class when expanded.

TGCGCCAGCAGCCAAGGATACATGTACGAGCAGTACTTC,CASSQGYMYEQYF,TRBV4-3,.,TRBJ2-7,.
TGCAGTGCTAGAGGGGGGCCAGGGGGCTGGACTGAAGCTTTCTTT,CSARGGPGGWTEAFF,TRBV20-1,TRBD1,TRBJ1-1,many
TGTGCCAGCAGTTTAGCGGGGGGGATAGATACGCAGTATTTT,CASSLAGGIDTQYF,TRBV6-2/TRBV6-3,TRBD2,TRBJ2-3,many
TGCAGTGCTAGAGCGCAGGGGGATGGCTACACCTTC,CSARAQGDGYTF,TRBV20-1,TRBD1,TRBJ1-2,.
TGTGCCAGCAGTGAAGCGGATGGAGCGGGAGGGGAGACCCAGTACTTC,CASSEADGAGGETQYF,TRBV6-1,TRBD2,TRBJ2-5,once
TGTGCCAGCAGTCGGTCAGGGTCCCGGCCCCAGCATTTT,CASSRSGSRPQHF,TRBV28,.,TRBJ1-5,.
TGTGCCAGCAGCTTAGTATTGGGCGGCGAGACCCAGTACTTC,CASSLVLGGETQYF,TRBV7-9,.,TRBJ2-5,few
TGTGCCAGTAGCATGAAGACTAGCGGGAGTTCTCGGGGGACCCAGTACTTC,CASSMKTSGSSRGTQYF,TRBV19,TRBD2,TRBJ2-5,few
TGTGCCAGCAGTTACTCGGGACAGGGGGCTAACTATGGCTACACCTTC,CASSYSGQGANYGYTF,TRBV6-6,TRBD1,TRBJ1-2,.
TGTGCCAGCAGTTACTCGAGGGTAGCGGGAGGGTGGGGAGAGACCCAGTACTTC,CASSYSRVAGGWGETQYF,TRBV6-5,TRBD2,TRBJ2-5,many
TGTGCCAGCAGTCCCCCGGGCACTGACTATGGCTACACCTTC,CASSPPGTDYGYTF,TRBV28,.,TRBJ1-2,many
TGCGCCAGCAGCTGGGGAGACAGGGACTCCCACGAGCAGTACTTC,CASSWGDRDSHEQYF,TRBV5-1,.,TRBJ2-7,.
TGTGCCTGGAGTGTACGGCTGTTCCACTATGGCTACACCTTC,CAWSVRLFHYGYTF,TRBV30,.,TRBJ1-2,.
TGTGCCAGCAGCGTATCGTGGAGACCTGGAAACACCATATATTTT,CASSVSWRPGNTIYF,TRBV9,.,TRBJ1-3,.
TGTGCCACCAGTGAGCCCACAAACTCTGGAAACACCATATATTTT,CATSEPTNSGNTIYF,TRBV24-1,.,TRBJ1-3,few
TGTGCCAGCAGCTTAAACGGGGCCTACGAGCAGTACTTC,CASSLNGAYEQYF,TRBV11-2,.,TRBJ2-7,many
TGTGCCAGCAGTGAAAACAGGGGCTCTGGAAACACCATATATTTT,CASSENRGSGNTIYF,TRBV2,TRBD1,TRBJ1-3,many
TGCAGTGCTAGAGGTAGGACGGTTACGACGCAGTACTTC,CSARGRTVTTQYF,TRBV20-1,.,TRBJ2-7,many
TGTGCCAGCAGCTTGATCGGGGGAGATGAAAAACTGTTTTTT,CASSLIGGDEKLFF,TRBV5-6,.,TRBJ1-4,few
TGTGCCATCACCGGGACAGGCCGTAGCTACACCTTC,CAITGTGRSYTF,TRBV10-3,TRBD1,TRBJ1-2,few
TGTGCCAGCAGCCAAGTGGACAATTACCAAGAGACCCAGTACTTC,CASSQVDNYQETQYF,TRBV3-1,.,TRBJ2-5,many
TGTGCCAGCAATCCCTGGGGATTAGCGGGGGGGCCGCTGGGTTCTGGCGAGCAGTACTTC,CASNPWGLAGGPLGSGEQYF,TRBV7-8,TRBD2,TRBJ2-7,many
TGTGCCAGCAGTGAAGCGTTATGGTCTAGCGGGCCCGGGGAGCTGTTTTTT,CASSEALWSSGPGELFF,TRBV2,TRBD2,TRBJ2-2,many
TGTGCCAGCAGCCCCCGGGCAGACTCCTACGAGCAGTACTTC,CASSPRADSYEQYF,TRBV7-9,.,TRBJ2-7,many
TGTGCCAGCAGCCTGTTGGGCGGGACAGCCAACACTGAAGCTTTCTTT,CASSLLGGTANTEAFF,TRBV7-8,TRBD1,TRBJ1-1,.
TGTGCCAGCAGTGACTGGGACCAGAACACCGGGGAGCTGTTTTTT,CASSDWDQNTGELFF,TRBV6-1,.,TRBJ2-2,many
TGTGCCAGCAATGGGTTAACGACTGAAGCTTTCTTT,CASNGLTTEAFF,TRBV28,.,TRBJ1-1,many
TGTGCCAGCAGCTTAGTGTCGGGGCGACTAGAAGAGACCCAGTACTTC,CASSLVSGRLEETQYF,TRBV7-2,.,TRBJ2-5,many
TGTGCCAGCAGTCCTGAACCTGGAGAGGGCGGCGACACTGAAGCTTTCTTT,CASSPEPGEGGDTEAFF,TRBV25-1,.,TRBJ1-1,.
TGTGCCAGCAGTGAGTGGGCAGTGAACACTGAAGCTTTCTTT,CASSEWAVNTEAFF,TRBV6-2/TRBV6-3,.,TRBJ1-1,few
TGTGCCAGTAGACTCCAGGGGGTGAACACTGAAGCTTTCTTT,CASRLQGVNTEAFF,TRBV19,TRBD1,TRBJ1-1,many
TGTGCCAGCAGCAAATCCGGGGACGCCTACGAGCAGTACTTC,CASSKSGDAYEQYF,TRBV7-9,.,TRBJ2-7,few
TGTGCCACCAGTGATCGGACAGGGCCTTACCAAGAGACCCAGTACTTC,CATSDRTGPYQETQYF,TRBV24-1,TRBD1,TRBJ2-5,.
TGTGCCAGCAGCTTAGGCCTACCGTTCTACGAGCAGTACTTC,CASSLGLPFYEQYF,TRBV7-2,.,TRBJ2-7,few
TGTGCCAGCAGCCAAGGGTCTGGAGCGGGAGCGGATACGCAGTATTTT,CASSQGSGAGADTQYF,TRBV4-2,TRBD2,TRBJ2-3,.
TGTGCCACCAGTGATTTTTCGGGGGCAAACACCGGGGAGCTGTTTTTT,CATSDFSGANTGELFF,TRBV24-1,.,TRBJ2-2,once
TGCAGTGCTGCGGACAGGGTTGGGTACACTGAAGCTTTCTTT,CSAADRVGYTEAFF,TRBV20-1,TRBD1,TRBJ1-1,many
TGTGCCACCAGTGATTCTCGGGACAGGGGACAATATCAGCCCCAGCATTTT,CATSDSRDRGQYQPQHF,TRBV24-1,TRBD1,TRBJ1-5,.
TGTGCCAGTACTCCGACAGTCACTAATGAAAAACTGTTTTTT,CASTPTVTNEKLFF,TRBV19,.,TRBJ1-4,.
TGTGCCAGCAGATCCCCGCGGCGGGGCCTTTCCTACGAGCAGTACTTC,CASRSPRRGLSYEQYF,TRBV11-2,.,TRBJ2-7,many
TGTGCCAGCAGCCGAGACCCCGGTTCTCAAGAGACCCAGTACTTC,CASSRDPGSQETQYF,TRBV7-4,.,TRBJ2-5,many
TGCGCCACCAGTGGACCCTATCCAGGCCAGTCTTATTCACCCCTCCACTTT,CATSGPYPGQSYSPLHF,TRBV24-1,.,TRBJ1-6,.
TGTGCCAGTACCAGGGGGACCGGCAGCAATCAGCCCCAGCATTTT,CASTRGTGSNQPQHF,TRBV19,TRBD1,TRBJ1-5,few
TGTGCCATCAGTGGCGGTACAGGGGATGTCTACGAGCAGTACTTC,CAISGGTGDVYEQYF,TRBV10-3,TRBD1,TRBJ2-7,few
TGCAGTGCCGCCCGGAAGGGGAGTAGGAACACTGAAGCTTTCTTT,CSAARKGSRNTEAFF,TRBV20-1,.,TRBJ1-1,.
TGCAGTGCCCCGGACAGGGCCCAGAACACTGAAGCTTTCTTT,CSAPDRAQNTEAFF,TRBV20-1,TRBD1,TRBJ1-1,.
TGTGCCAGCAGTTTAAGGGGAGGACAGGGCTATGGCTACACCTTC,CASSLRGGQGYGYTF,TRBV27,TRBD1,TRBJ1-2,few
TGTGCCAGCAGTAGGGTCTATGGAAACACCATATATTTT,CASSRVYGNTIYF,TRBV27,.,TRBJ1-3,.